The 21 T cell receptor beta chains below come from one sample, sequenced in a study of cytomegalovirus exposure and HLA in healthy donors. In the PCR, 60 Vbeta and 13 Jbeta primers were used. Assay used: immunoSEQ multiplex PCR; TCRdb lists only in-frame clones, some missing. This sample has about 190,000 clones, with 65% to 75% found just once. What was sequenced was PBMCs. Receptor source: a man aged 25 to 45 in good health and CMV-seropositive.

This chain links TRBV27 with TRBJ1-1; 7 nucleotides match TRBD1. The germline CDR1 and CDR2 sequences are MNHEY and SMNVEV (reference sequence). With V trimmed by 2 bases and J by 0 bases, 3 bases remained unmatched. The CDR3 extends over 15 amino acids. The CDR3 here is CASSLKTGMNTEAFF. For the CDR3, the DNA is TGTGCCAGCAGTTTAAAGACAGGGATGAACACTGAAGCTTTCTTT.

The chain employs TRBV15 and TRBJ1-2; 8 bases map to TRBD1. Per germline, CDR1 LNHNV and CDR2 YYDKDF (reference sequence). V trimming: 2 bases; J trimming: 5 bases; junction bases outside the gene matches: 4. The CDR3 is made up of 14 amino acids. CDR3 sequence reads: CATSRRGQAYGYTF. The CDR3 DNA follows: TGTGCCACCAGCAGACGGGGACAGGCTTATGGCTACACCTTC.

V usage is TRBV25-1 and J usage is TRBJ1-3, with D maybe TRBD1 (6 bases). Germline-derived CDR1 and CDR2 are MGHDK and SYGVNS. This CDR3 is 16 amino acids long. V lost 5 bases and J lost 1, with 15 bases in between. CDR3 sequence reads: CASSLSETGSGNTIYF. CDR3 DNA sequence: TGTGCCAGCAGTTTATCCGAAACAGGGTCTGGAAACACCATATATTTT. The entire variable domain, with the rest obtained from reference TRBV25-1 and TRBJ1-3, is as follows: EADIYQTPRYLVIGTGKKITLECSQTMGHDKMYWYQQDPGMELHLIHYSYGVNSTEKGDLSSESTVSRIRTEHFPLTLESARPSHTSQYLCASSLSETGSGNTIYFGEGSWLTVV.

This chain connects TRBV9 to TRBJ1-3, with TRBD1 identical over 7 bases. The CDR3 covers 14 residues. Germline V CDR1 and CDR2: SGDLS, YYNGEE. V gave up 3 bases and J gave up 4 bases; unmatched junction bases: 4. The CDR3 DNA sequence: TGTGCCAGCAGCGCCGGGACAGTGGGAAACACCATATATTTT. It translates to CASSAGTVGNTIYF.

V usage is TRBV7-8 and J usage is TRBJ2-5; 12 positions agree with TRBD2. Trimming took 1 base from V and 6 from J; bases not matched to a gene: 6. CDR1 SGHVS and CDR2 FQNEAQ come from the germline V gene. CDR3 length: 16 amino acids. The CDR3 bases are TGTGCCAGCAGCTTAGGGGCTAGCGGGGGGGGGAAGACCCAGTACTTC. As protein: CASSLGASGGGKTQYF.

About this clone: The junction and the germline gene differ at one end; a read error may be behind it. The V gene is TRBV7-7, the J gene TRBJ2-7, with 7 bases fitting TRBD1. Germline CDR1 and CDR2: SSHAT and FNYEAQ (reference sequence). The CDR3 is 17 amino acids. In DNA form, the CDR3 reads TGTGCTAGCAGCTTCCCACTAAAGGACAGGATTACCTACGAGCAGTACTTC. Translation gives CASSFPLKDRITYEQYF.

This clone occurred a few times. J is TRBJ2-3 and V is TRBV7-9, with 10 bases lining up with TRBD2. CDR1 and CDR2 (germline): SEHNR, FQNEAQ (reference sequence). Trimming cost V 8 bases and J 3 bases; bases outside gene matches: 8. There are 15 residues in the CDR3. The CDR3 protein is CASGFIAGGTDTQYF. In DNA, the CDR3 is TGTGCCAGCGGTTTTATAGCGGGAGGAACAGATACGCAGTATTTT. Full variable domain (rest looked up from reference TRBV7-9 and TRBJ2-3): DTGVSQNPRHKITKRGQNVTFRCDPISEHNRLYWYRQTLGQGPEFLTYFQNEAQLEKSRLLSDRFSAERPKGSFSTLEIQRTEQGDSAMYLCASGFIAGGTDTQYFGPGTRLTVL.

This rearrangement joins TRBV7-9 to TRBJ1-4, with D possibly matching TRBD1 (5 bases). The CDR3 sequence is 15 residues long. Germline CDR1 SEHNR, CDR2 FQNEAQ (reference sequence). Trimming pared 1 base from V and 7 bases from J, leaving 13 bases between. CDR3 region: CASSLDGTGGEKLFF. CDR3 coding DNA: TGTGCCAGCAGCTTAGATGGAACAGGTGGTGAAAAACTGTTTTTT. The whole variable domain, filled in from reference TRBV7-9 and TRBJ1-4, reads DTGVSQNPRHKITKRGQNVTFRCDPISEHNRLYWYRQTLGQGPEFLTYFQNEAQLEKSRLLSDRFSAERPKGSFSTLEIQRTEQGDSAMYLCASSLDGTGGEKLFFGSGTQLSVL.

The chain employs TRBV7-9 and TRBJ2-7, with D tentatively TRBD1 (6 bases). Germline CDR1 and CDR2: SEHNR and FQNEAQ (reference sequence). V was shortened by 5 bases and J by 4 bases, with 9 bases between the two germline ends. The CDR3 has 12 residues. The CDR3 reads CASSTTGYEQYF. DNA of the CDR3: TGTGCCAGCAGCACGACAGGTTACGAGCAGTACTTC.

The V call is TRBV19, the J call TRBJ2-1; 7 bases agree with TRBD1. The V gene end was trimmed by 3 bases and the J gene end by 5 bases; junction bases not matched to a gene: 4. CDR1 and CDR2 (germline): LNHDA, SQIVND (reference sequence). The CDR3 is made up of 14 amino acids. The CDR3 DNA follows: TGTGCCAGTAGTATGGGCAGGGGGAACAATGAGCAGTTCTTC. It translates to CASSMGRGNNEQFF. The full variable domain, its missing parts supplied by reference TRBV19 and TRBJ2-1, is DGGITQSPKYLFRKEGQNVTLSCEQNLNHDAMYWYRQDPGQGLRLIYYSQIVNDFQKGDIAEGYSVSREKKESFPLTVTSAQKNPTAFYLCASSMGRGNNEQFFGPGTRLTVL.

The chain combines TRBV9 with TRBJ1-6; 9 bases map to TRBD1. Looked up from germline, CDR1 is SGDLS and CDR2 is YYNGEE. The CDR3 has 15 amino acids. V lost 3 bases, J lost 7 bases, and 5 bases stayed unmatched. DNA of the CDR3: TGTGCCAGCAGCGGGGGACAGGGAGGGAATTCACCCCTCCACTTT. It is translated as CASSGGQGGNSPLHF.

This CDR3 reads CASSLVGGILDGYTF. CDR3 DNA sequence: TGTGCCAGCAGCTTAGTTGGGGGGATATTGGATGGCTACACCTTC. The chain recombines TRBV7-2 with TRBJ1-2; D is perhaps TRBD1 (5 bases). Trimming stripped 1 base from V and 6 bases from J, with 15 bases between. CDR3 size: 15 residues. In germline, CDR1 is SGHTA, CDR2 FQGNSA.

V usage is TRBV29-1 and J usage is TRBJ2-5, with 13 bases matching TRBD2. V lost 1 base, J lost 5 bases, and 13 bases stayed unmatched. Per the germline V gene, CDR1 is SQVTM and CDR2 is ANQGSEA. This CDR3 has 18 residues. This CDR3 reads CSVEAPRTSGGAWETQYF. The CDR3 DNA reads as TGCAGCGTTGAAGCCCCGAGGACTAGCGGGGGAGCATGGGAGACCCAGTACTTC.

This clone was counted between two and nine times. V gene TRBV5-5 combines with J gene TRBJ1-2; 8 bases fit TRBD1. The CDR3 is made up of 16 amino acids. Germline trimming cut 0 bases from V and 0 bases from J; bases unmatched to any gene: 4. The germline V gene encodes CDR1 SGHKS and CDR2 YYEKEE (reference sequence). CDR3 in amino acids: CASSLGQGATNYGYTF. Written as DNA, the CDR3 is TGTGCCAGCAGCTTGGGGCAGGGGGCTACTAACTATGGCTACACCTTC.

This sequence joins TRBV7-9 and TRBJ1-4; TRBD1 matches 7 bases. Germline CDR1 is SEHNR and CDR2 is FQNEAQ (reference sequence). CDR3 length equals 15 residues. J lost 4 bases, V lost 4 bases, and 6 bases had no gene match. Here the CDR3 DNA reads TGTGCCAGCAGCTCTATGGGGACAGTTAATGAAAAACTGTTTTTT. It yields the protein CASSSMGTVNEKLFF.

The gene calls are TRBV11-2 and TRBJ2-1; 11 bases are shared with TRBD2. The V gene's germline CDR1 is SGHAT and CDR2 FQNNGV. The trim removed 2 bases at V and 8 bases at J, leaving 8 bases unmatched. This CDR3 is 16 amino acids long. The CDR3 loop reads CASSLSPTSGNDEQFF. The CDR3 DNA follows: TGTGCCAGCAGCTTAAGCCCGACTAGCGGGAACGATGAGCAGTTCTTC.

The chain recombines TRBV7-9 with TRBJ2-7, with 10 positions matching TRBD1. Germline-derived CDR1 and CDR2 are SEHNR and FQNEAQ (reference sequence). Germline trimming cut 2 bases from V and 6 bases from J; bases unmatched to any gene: 13. The CDR3 contains 17 residues. CDR3 DNA sequence: TGTGCCAGCAGCTTACGTACTATCGGGACAGGGGTGCCCGAGCAGTACTTC. The encoded protein is CASSLRTIGTGVPEQYF.

The gene calls are TRBV21-1 and TRBJ1-1; no DNA check was done on the table's D call, TRBD1. TRBV21-1 is a pseudogene segment. The length of the CDR3 is 16 residues. The DNA for the CDR3 is TGTGCCAGCAGCAAAGTTTCCGGGACACCCAACACTGAAGCTTTCTTT. It codes for CASSKVSGTPNTEAFF.

As DNA, the CDR3 is TGCGCCAGCAGCTTGCGAGCCGGGACAGGGTCCTACGAGCAGTACTTC. This sequence encodes CASSLRAGTGSYEQYF. This chain links TRBV5-1 with TRBJ2-7; TRBD1 aligns across 9 bases. Trimming removed 1 base from V and 1 base from J; junction bases left unmatched: 6. The germline V gene has CDR1 SGHRS and CDR2 YFSETQ. The CDR3 sequence is 16 residues long.

The table lists this clone with a few counts. This chain uses TRBV4-3 with TRBJ2-5; 10 positions agree with TRBD2. J lost 2 bases, V lost 4 bases, and 1 base had no gene match. The CDR3 has 14 residues. The germline V gene has CDR1 LGHNA and CDR2 YSLEER. The CDR3 region has the DNA TGCGCCAGCAGCCTAGCGGGGGGACAAGAGACCCAGTACTTC. Protein product: CASSLAGGQETQYF.

This rearrangement joins TRBV2 to TRBJ2-7, with TRBD2 identical over 8 bases. V trimming: 2 bases; J trimming: 2 bases; junction bases outside the gene matches: 2. This CDR3 region has 14 residues. Germline loops: CDR1 SNHLY, CDR2 FYNNEI. CDR3 bases: TGTGCCAGCAGTGAACAGCGGGGGCCCTACGAGCAGTACTTC. Translation: CASSEQRGPYEQYF.